These 25 T cell receptor beta chains share one sample of origin, sequenced in a study of T cell clusters in autoimmune cytopenias. TRB rearrangements were amplified by touch-down multiplex PCR with mixed TRB-A/B primers. Reanalyzing the multiplex PCR reads, TCRdb keeps one entry per CDR3 protein, without DNA. The sample is made up of 9,500 to 12,000 distinct CDR3 sequences, and the top ten hold around 33% of it. TRB amplification used around 260 ng of peripheral blood genomic DNA. These data also formed part of another study, on T cell repertoires in aging, cancer and after chemotherapy.

The sample consisted of peripheral blood. The origin of the receptors is a human donor in good health.

The gene calls are TRBV6-5 and TRBJ2-7; with no DNA, the TCRdb D assignment of TRBD1 cannot be verified. This CDR3 region has 13 residues. Germline assignment: CDR1 MNHEY and CDR2 SVGAGI. Here the CDR3 reads CASSSGRTYEQYF.

The chain has TRBV15 and TRBJ2-7; with no DNA, the TCRdb D assignment of TRBD1 cannot be verified. Germline lookup yields CDR1 LNHNV and CDR2 YYDKDF (reference sequence). The CDR3 consists of 16 residues. This chain's CDR3 is CATSRDRTPNPYEQYF.

This rearrangement joins TRBV15 to TRBJ2-7. Germline V gives CDR1 LNHNV, CDR2 YYDKDF (reference sequence). CDR3 length: 16 amino acids. The CDR3 protein is CATSRELPLQTYEQYF.

The rearrangement links TRBV6-5 to TRBJ1-5; lacking DNA, the TRBD1 call made by TCRdb goes unchecked. The CDR3 runs to 14 residues. CDR1 and CDR2 (germline): MNHEY, SVGAGI. The CDR3 loop reads CASSLRRGAQPQHF.

This chain connects TRBV6-6 to TRBJ1-3; TCRdb proposes TRBD1, but this gene call is untestable without DNA. The germline gives CDR1 MNHNY, CDR2 SVGAGI (reference sequence). This CDR3 is 15 amino acids long. The CDR3 reads CASSYSEGGGNTIYF.

The rearrangement joins TRBV6-1 to TRBJ1-4; the D call of TRBD1 rests on TCRdb alone, since no DNA is present to check it. Germline V gene sequence: CDR1 MNHNS, CDR2 SASEGT. The CDR3 spans 16 residues. The CDR3 here is CASTEEGKSTNEKLFF.

The CDR3 loop reads CASSVPGQGLDSGNTIYF. V and J are TRBV11-1 and TRBJ1-3; the TCRdb call, TRBD1, lacks DNA for checking. The CDR3 has 18 amino acids. Per germline, CDR1 SGHAT and CDR2 FQDESV (reference sequence).

The chain uses TRBV29-1 and TRBJ1-1; TCRdb lists TRBD1, though no DNA is available to test this call. Per germline, CDR1 SQVTM and CDR2 ANQGSEA. The CDR3 length is 12 residues. The CDR3 loop is CSVERGAGEAFF.

The chain joins TRBV15 to TRBJ1-5; without DNA, the TCRdb call of TRBD1 cannot be checked. The CDR3 is made up of 15 amino acids. Looked up from germline, CDR1 is LNHNV and CDR2 is YYDKDF (reference sequence). CDR3 loop: CATSRLGLVGQPQHF.

This sequence joins TRBV27 and TRBJ2-3; TCRdb's assignment of TRBD1 cannot be checked, as there is no DNA. The CDR3 is made up of 15 amino acids. Germline CDR1 and CDR2: MNHEY and SMNVEV (reference sequence). The chain's CDR3 is CASRSPGQGADTQYF.

The V and J genes are TRBV15 and TRBJ1-6; TCRdb selects TRBD1, and the lack of DNA leaves this call unchecked. The CDR3 loop spans 14 amino acids. Looked up from germline, CDR1 is LNHNV and CDR2 is YYDKDF (reference sequence). The CDR3 is CATSSWDRDSPLHF.

This chain links TRBV6-2 or TRBV6-3 with TRBJ2-3; as DNA is missing, the TRBD1 call by TCRdb cannot be tested. This CDR3 contains 13 residues. From germline, CDR1 is MNHEY and CDR2 SVGEGT. The CDR3 sequence: CASSLRPPNTQYF.

The rearrangement uses TRBV19 and TRBJ1-2. Germline V lookup: CDR1 LNHDA, CDR2 SQIVND (reference sequence). CDR3 length equals 14 residues. CDR3 sequence: CASSIWGVGSGYTF.

The chain employs TRBV30 and TRBJ1-2. From germline, CDR1 is GTSNPN and CDR2 SVGIG (reference sequence). The length of the CDR3 is 13 residues. The CDR3 reads CAWSRGGRSGYTF. Full variable domain (missing parts from reference TRBV30 and TRBJ1-2): SQTIHQWPATLVQPVGSPLSLECTVEGTSNPNLYWYRQAAGRGLQLLFYSVGIGQISSEVPQNLSASRPQDRQFILSSKKLLLSDSGFYLCAWSRGGRSGYTFGSGTRLTVV.

The chain links TRBV27 to TRBJ2-2. The CDR3 loop spans 12 amino acids. Germline V gene data show CDR1 as MNHEY and CDR2 as SMNVEV (reference sequence). The CDR3 is CASSLWAGELFF.

The chain uses TRBV29-1 and TRBJ1-2. The CDR3 has 12 amino acids. Looked up from germline, CDR1 is SQVTM and CDR2 is ANQGSEA. Here the CDR3 reads CSAKELGYGYTF.

The chain links TRBV19 to TRBJ2-7; there is no DNA to check the TCRdb D call of TRBD1. The CDR3 sequence is 15 residues long. Germline V gene sequence: CDR1 LNHDA, CDR2 SQIVND (reference sequence). This chain's CDR3 is CASSNGQGLPYEQYF.

The V call is TRBV13, the J call TRBJ1-1; with no DNA, the TCRdb D assignment of TRBD1 cannot be verified. The CDR3 extends over 17 amino acids. Germline V gene data show CDR1 as PRHDT and CDR2 as FYEKMQ (reference sequence). The CDR3: CASSTRRTGTVNTEAFF. Combining the CDR3 with reference TRBV13 and TRBJ1-1 gives the whole variable domain AAGVIQSPRHLIKEKRETATLKCYPIPRHDTVYWYQQGPGQDPQFLISFYEKMQSDKGSIPDRFSAQQFSDYHSELNMSSLELGDSALYFCASSTRRTGTVNTEAFFGQGTRLTVV.

The chain combines TRBV29-1 with TRBJ2-7; no DNA is available, so the TRBD1 call from TCRdb remains unchecked. The CDR3 is made up of 11 amino acids. Germline V gene lookup returns CDR1 SQVTM and CDR2 ANQGSEA. The CDR3: CSVVGGYEQYF.

The CDR3: CASKEEGLNTEAFF. This sequence joins TRBV19 and TRBJ1-1. This CDR3 contains 14 residues. Germline loops: CDR1 LNHDA, CDR2 SQIVND (reference sequence).

CDR3 protein: CASGDTGTAYEQYF. This rearrangement joins TRBV27 to TRBJ2-7; TCRdb returns TRBD1, unconfirmable since there is no DNA. The V gene's germline CDR1 is MNHEY and CDR2 SMNVEV (reference sequence). This CDR3 has 14 residues.

This chain links TRBV18 with TRBJ1-1. Per germline, CDR1 KGHSH and CDR2 LQKENI. The CDR3 has 13 amino acids. The CDR3 spells CASSPLGVTEAFF.

V usage is TRBV6-1 and J usage is TRBJ1-6. CDR3 size: 13 residues. Germline assignment: CDR1 MNHNS and CDR2 SASEGT. This CDR3 reads CASSEVPESSLHF.

This sequence joins TRBV6-5 and TRBJ1-3. The germline gives CDR1 MNHEY, CDR2 SVGAGI. CDR3 size: 16 residues. The CDR3 sequence is CASSPRRVNSGNTIYF.

CDR3 loop: CASSYQSDEKLFF. The rearrangement uses TRBV5-1 and TRBJ1-4. The CDR3 totals 13 residues. The germline CDR1 and CDR2 sequences are SGHRS and YFSETQ.